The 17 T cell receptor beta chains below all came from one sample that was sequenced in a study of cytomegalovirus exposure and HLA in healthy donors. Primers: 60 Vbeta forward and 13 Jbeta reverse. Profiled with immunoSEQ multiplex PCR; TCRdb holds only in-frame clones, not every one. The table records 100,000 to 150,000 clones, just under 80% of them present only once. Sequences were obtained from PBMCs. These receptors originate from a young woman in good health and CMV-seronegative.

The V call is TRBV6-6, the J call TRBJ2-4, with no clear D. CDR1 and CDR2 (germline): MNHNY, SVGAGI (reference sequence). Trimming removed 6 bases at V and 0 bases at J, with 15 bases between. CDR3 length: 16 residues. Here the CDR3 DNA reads TGTGCCAGCAGCCCCCGACAACGATTAGCCAAAAACATTCAGTACTTC. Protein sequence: CASSPRQRLAKNIQYF.

CDR3 sequence (DNA): TGTGCCACCAGCAAGACAGCAGTTCCCACTGAAGCTTTCTTT. It is translated as CATSKTAVPTEAFF. This rearrangement joins TRBV15 to TRBJ1-1, with D possibly TRBD1 on 5 matching bases. V was trimmed by 4 bases and J by 4 bases, leaving 13 bases between them. The CDR3 loop spans 14 amino acids. Per the germline V gene, CDR1 is LNHNV and CDR2 is YYDKDF (reference sequence).

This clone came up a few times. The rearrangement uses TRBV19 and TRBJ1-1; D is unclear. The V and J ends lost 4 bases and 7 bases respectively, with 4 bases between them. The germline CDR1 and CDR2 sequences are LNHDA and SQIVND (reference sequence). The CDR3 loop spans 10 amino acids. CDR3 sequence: CASSNYEAFF. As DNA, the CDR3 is TGTGCCAGTAGTAACTATGAAGCTTTCTTT.

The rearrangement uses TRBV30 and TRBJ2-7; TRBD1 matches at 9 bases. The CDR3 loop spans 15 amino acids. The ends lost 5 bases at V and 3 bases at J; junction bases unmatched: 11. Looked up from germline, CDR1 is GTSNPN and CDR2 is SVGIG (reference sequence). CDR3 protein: CAWGGEGTGSYEQYF. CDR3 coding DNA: TGTGCCTGGGGGGGGGAAGGGACAGGGAGCTACGAGCAGTACTTC.

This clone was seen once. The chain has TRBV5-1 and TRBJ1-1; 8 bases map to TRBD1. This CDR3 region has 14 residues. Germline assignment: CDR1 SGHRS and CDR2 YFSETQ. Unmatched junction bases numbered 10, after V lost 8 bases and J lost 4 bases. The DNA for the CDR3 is TGCGCCAGTGGGACAGGTCTTCCGGGCACTGAAGCTTTCTTT. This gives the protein CASGTGLPGTEAFF.

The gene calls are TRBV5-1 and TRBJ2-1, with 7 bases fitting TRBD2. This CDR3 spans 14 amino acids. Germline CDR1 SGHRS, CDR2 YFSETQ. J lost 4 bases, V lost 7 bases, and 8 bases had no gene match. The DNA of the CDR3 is TGCGCCAGCCGTTCTAGCGGTGGATACAATGAGCAGTTCTTC. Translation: CASRSSGGYNEQFF.

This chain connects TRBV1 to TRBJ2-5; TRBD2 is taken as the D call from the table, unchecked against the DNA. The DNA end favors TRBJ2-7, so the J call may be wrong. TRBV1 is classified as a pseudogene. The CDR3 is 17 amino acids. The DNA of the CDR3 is TGCACCAGCAGCCACCGAGCCCCGTTCCCCTCCGGTTACGAGCAGTACTTC. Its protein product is CTSSHRAPFPSGYEQYF.

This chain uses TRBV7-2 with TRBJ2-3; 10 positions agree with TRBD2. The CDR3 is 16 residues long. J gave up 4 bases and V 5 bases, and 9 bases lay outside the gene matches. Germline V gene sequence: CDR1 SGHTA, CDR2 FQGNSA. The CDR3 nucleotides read TGTGCCAGCAGCCCCCGACCTAGCGGGAGCTCAGATACGCAGTATTTT. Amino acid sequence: CASSPRPSGSSDTQYF.

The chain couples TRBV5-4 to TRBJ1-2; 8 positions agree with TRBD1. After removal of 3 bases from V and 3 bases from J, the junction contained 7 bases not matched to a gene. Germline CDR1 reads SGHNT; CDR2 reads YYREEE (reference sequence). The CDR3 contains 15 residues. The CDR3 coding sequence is TGTGCCAGCAGCTCAGGGGGCGGTTGGGACTATGGCTACACCTTC. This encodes CASSSGGGWDYGYTF. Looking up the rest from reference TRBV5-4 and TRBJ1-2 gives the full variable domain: ETGVTQSPTHLIKTRGQQVTLRCSSQSGHNTVSWYQQALGQGPQFIFQYYREEENGRGNFPPRFSGLQFPNYSSELNVNALELDDSALYLCASSSGGGWDYGYTFGSGTRLTVV.

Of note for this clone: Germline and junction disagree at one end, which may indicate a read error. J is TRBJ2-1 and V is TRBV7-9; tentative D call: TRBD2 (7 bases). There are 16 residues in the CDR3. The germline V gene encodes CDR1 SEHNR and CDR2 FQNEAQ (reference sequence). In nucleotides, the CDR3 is TGTGCCAGCAACCCTCACGGGGGGCACTCCTCCAATGAGCAGTTCTTC. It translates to CASNPHGGHSSNEQFF.

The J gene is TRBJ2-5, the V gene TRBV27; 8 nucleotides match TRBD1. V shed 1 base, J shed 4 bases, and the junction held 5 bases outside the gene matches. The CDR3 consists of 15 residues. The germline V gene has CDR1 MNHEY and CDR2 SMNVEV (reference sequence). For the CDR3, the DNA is TGTGCCAGCAGTTTATGGACAGGGCTGGGAGAGACCCAGTACTTC. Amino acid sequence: CASSLWTGLGETQYF.

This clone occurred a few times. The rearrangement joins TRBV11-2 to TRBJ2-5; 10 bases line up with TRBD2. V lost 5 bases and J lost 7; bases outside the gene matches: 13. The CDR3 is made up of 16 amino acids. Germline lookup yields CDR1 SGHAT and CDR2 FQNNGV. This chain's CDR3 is CASSPGTSARMGTQYF. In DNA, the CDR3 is TGTGCCAGCAGCCCCGGGACTAGCGCCCGGATGGGGACCCAGTACTTC.

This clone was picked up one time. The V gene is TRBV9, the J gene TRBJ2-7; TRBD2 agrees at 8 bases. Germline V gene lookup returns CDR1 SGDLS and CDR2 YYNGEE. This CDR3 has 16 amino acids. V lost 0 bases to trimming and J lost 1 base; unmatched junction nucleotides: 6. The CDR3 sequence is CASSVAAGGFSYEQYF. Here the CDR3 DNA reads TGTGCCAGCAGCGTAGCGGCGGGAGGATTTTCCTACGAGCAGTACTTC.

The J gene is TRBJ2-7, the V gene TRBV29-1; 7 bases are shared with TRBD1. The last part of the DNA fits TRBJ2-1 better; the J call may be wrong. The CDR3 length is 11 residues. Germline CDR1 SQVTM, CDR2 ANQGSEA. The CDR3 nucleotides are TGCAGCGCTGGTCAGGGGGAAGAGCAGTTCTTC. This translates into CSAGQGEEQFF.

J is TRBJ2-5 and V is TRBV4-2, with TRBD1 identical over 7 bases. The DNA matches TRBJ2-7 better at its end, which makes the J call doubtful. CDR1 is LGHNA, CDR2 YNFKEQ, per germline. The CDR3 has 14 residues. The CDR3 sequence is CASSPRPTGDEQYF. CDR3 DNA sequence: TGTGCCAGCAGCCCGCGCCCAACAGGGGACGAGCAGTACTTC.

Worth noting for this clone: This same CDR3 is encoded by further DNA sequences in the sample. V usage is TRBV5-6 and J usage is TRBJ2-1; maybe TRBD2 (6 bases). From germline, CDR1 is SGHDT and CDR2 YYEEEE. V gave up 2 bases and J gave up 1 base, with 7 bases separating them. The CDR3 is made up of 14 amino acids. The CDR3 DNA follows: TGTGCCAGCAGCTTCGGGAGATCCTACAATGAGCAGTTCTTC. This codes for CASSFGRSYNEQFF.

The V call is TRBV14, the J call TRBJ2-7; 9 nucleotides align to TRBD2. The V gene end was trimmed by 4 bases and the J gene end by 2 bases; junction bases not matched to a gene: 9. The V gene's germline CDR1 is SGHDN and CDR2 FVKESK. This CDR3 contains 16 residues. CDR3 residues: CASSPLGPSGTYEQYF. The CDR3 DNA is TGTGCCAGCAGCCCCCTCGGCCCTAGCGGGACCTACGAGCAGTACTTC.